Listed below are T cell receptor beta chains from one sample, sequenced in a study of cytomegalovirus exposure and HLA in healthy donors. Some clones are missing from TCRdb's copy, which holds only in-frame ones; the method was immunoSEQ multiplex PCR. This table holds fewer than 250,000 clones, under 85% found once. The sequencing input was PBMCs. The receptors come from a woman aged 45-60 years in good health and CMV-seropositive. Each CDR3 is given with its conserved first and last residue. D genes are given only for firm matches. Not every row has a clone size; where given, it reads once, few, many or a size class.

J: TRBJ2-5
size: NA
D: NA
V: TRBV5-3
CDR3: CARSWRRGRETQYF
DNA: TGTGCCAGAAGCTGGCGGCGGGGGCGAGAGACCCAGTACTTC

J: TRBJ1-3
size: NA
D: NA
V: TRBV7-9
CDR3: CASSRLGESSGNTIYF
DNA: TGTGCCAGCAGCCGTCTGGGCGAGTCCTCTGGAAACACCATATATTTT

J: TRBJ1-5
size: NA
D: NA
V: TRBV6-5
CDR3: CASSPAPGDQPQHF
DNA: TGTGCCAGCAGCCCGGCCCCGGGGGATCAGCCCCAGCATTTT

J: TRBJ1-6
size: NA
D: NA
V: TRBV2
CDR3: CASREQGAGNSPLHF
DNA: TGTGCCAGCAGGGAACAAGGGGCGGGAAATTCACCCCTCCACTTT

J: TRBJ1-4
size: NA
D: NA
V: TRBV4-1
CDR3: CASSQRQPANEKLFF
DNA: TGCGCCAGCAGCCAAAGACAGCCGGCTAATGAAAAACTGTTTTTT

J: TRBJ2-7
size: NA
D: TRBD1
V: TRBV19
CDR3: CASSIGDSYEQYF
DNA: TGTGCCAGTAGTATCGGGGACAGCTACGAGCAGTACTTC

J: TRBJ2-2
size: NA
D: TRBD1
V: TRBV10-1
CDR3: CAGTGGRGLLYHTGELFF
DNA: TGCGCCGGCACCGGTGGCAGGGGGTTACTATACCACACCGGGGAGCTGTTTTTT

J: TRBJ2-5
size: NA
D: NA
V: TRBV2
CDR3: CASRPGAETQYF
DNA: TGTGCCAGCAGGCCAGGGGCAGAGACCCAGTACTTC

J: TRBJ1-2
size: NA
D: NA
V: TRBV7-2
CDR3: CASRRGRNYGYTF
DNA: TGTGCCAGTCGGAGGGGACGGAACTATGGCTACACCTTC

J: TRBJ2-3
size: once
D: TRBD2
V: TRBV4-3
CDR3: CASSQVLAGSTDTQYF
DNA: TGCGCCAGCAGCCAAGTACTAGCGGGTTCCACAGATACGCAGTATTTT

J: TRBJ1-5
size: NA
D: NA
V: TRBV30
CDR3: CAWSGPSVAQQPQHF
DNA: TGTGCCTGGAGTGGCCCCAGCGTCGCGCAACAGCCCCAGCATTTT

J: TRBJ1-1
size: NA
D: NA
V: TRBV5-8
CDR3: CASSKGMNTEAFF
DNA: TGTGCCAGCAGCAAGGGGATGAACACTGAAGCTTTCTTT

J: TRBJ2-1
size: NA
D: TRBD1
V: TRBV19
CDR3: CASSRDRGNEQFF
DNA: TGTGCCAGTAGTAGGGACAGGGGGAATGAGCAGTTCTTC

J: TRBJ1-3
size: NA
D: TRBD1
V: TRBV18
CDR3: CASSLETGGFGNTIYF
DNA: TGTGCCAGCTCCCTTGAAACAGGGGGCTTTGGAAACACCATATATTTT

J: TRBJ2-2
size: NA
D: TRBD1
V: TRBV6-5
CDR3: CASRRQGLNTGELFF
DNA: TGTGCCAGCAGGCGACAGGGGCTGAACACCGGGGAGCTGTTTTTT

J: TRBJ1-1
size: NA
D: NA
V: TRBV7-2
CDR3: CASSLMGGTEAFF
DNA: TGTGCCAGCAGCCTGATGGGAGGCACTGAAGCTTTCTTT

J: TRBJ2-7
size: NA
D: TRBD1
V: TRBV28
CDR3: CASSTSGTASYEQYF
DNA: TGTGCCAGCAGTACCTCCGGGACAGCTTCCTACGAGCAGTACTTC

J: TRBJ1-4
size: NA
D: TRBD1
V: TRBV29-1
CDR3: CSAALGTGVREKLFF
DNA: TGCAGCGCCGCCTTGGGGACAGGGGTTAGGGAAAAACTGTTTTTT

J: TRBJ2-7
size: NA
D: NA
V: TRBV2
CDR3: CARSGLTDEQYF
DNA: TGTGCCAGATCGGGACTCACCGACGAGCAGTACTTC

J: TRBJ2-6
size: few
D: TRBD2
V: TRBV4-1
CDR3: CASSQGAGGEVGANVLTF
DNA: TGCGCCAGCAGCCAAGGGGCGGGGGGCGAGGTTGGGGCCAACGTCCTGACTTTC

J: TRBJ2-5
size: NA
D: TRBD2
V: TRBV7-8
CDR3: CASRSGLAGRETQYF
DNA: TGTGCCAGCAGGTCCGGACTAGCGGGGCGTGAGACCCAGTACTTC

J: TRBJ1-5
size: NA
D: NA
V: TRBV29-1
CDR3: CSIRVANQPQHF
DNA: TGCAGCATCAGGGTCGCTAATCAGCCCCAGCATTTT

J: TRBJ2-7
size: NA
D: NA
V: TRBV10-3
CDR3: CAISESSFEQYF
DNA: TGTGCCATCAGTGAGTCTTCTTTCGAGCAGTACTTC

J: TRBJ1-4
size: once
D: TRBD1
V: TRBV5-8
CDR3: CASSLLQGAANEKLFF
DNA: TGTGCCAGCAGCTTACTACAGGGGGCGGCTAATGAAAAACTGTTTTTT

J: TRBJ2-3
size: NA
D: NA
V: TRBV18
CDR3: CASSPPVQGITDTQYF
DNA: TGTGCCAGCTCACCACCCGTCCAGGGGATAACAGATACGCAGTATTTT

J: TRBJ2-1
size: NA
D: TRBD1
V: TRBV25-1
CDR3: CASSGTGGSRNEQFF
DNA: TGTGCCAGCAGTGGGACAGGGGGCTCTCGAAATGAGCAGTTCTTC

J: TRBJ1-2
size: NA
D: NA
V: TRBV18
CDR3: CASSPGERDYYGYTF
DNA: TGTGCCAGCTCCCCGGGGGAGAGGGACTACTATGGCTACACCTTC

J: TRBJ1-5
size: NA
D: NA
V: TRBV7-8
CDR3: CASSWLGRGKGQPQHF
DNA: TGTGCCAGCAGCTGGCTGGGTAGGGGGAAAGGGCAGCCCCAGCATTTT

J: TRBJ1-1
size: NA
D: TRBD1
V: TRBV9
CDR3: CASSRTLPRDRGEFSEAFF
DNA: TGTGCCAGCAGCCGAACCTTGCCCCGGGACAGGGGAGAGTTTTCTGAAGCTTTCTTT

J: TRBJ2-3
size: NA
D: NA
V: TRBV19
CDR3: CASSPLATSTDTQYF
DNA: TGTGCCAGTAGCCCACTAGCTACTAGCACAGATACGCAGTATTTT

J: TRBJ1-4
size: NA
D: NA
V: TRBV28
CDR3: CASSLGGINEKLFF
DNA: TGTGCCAGCAGTTTAGGGGGGATTAATGAAAAACTGTTTTTT

J: TRBJ1-2
size: NA
D: NA
V: TRBV6-6
CDR3: CASSPRGGHGYTF
DNA: TGTGCCAGCAGTCCTAGGGGGGGGCATGGCTACACCTTC

J: TRBJ2-7
size: NA
D: NA
V: TRBV29-1
CDR3: CSVANSGSYEQYF
DNA: TGCAGCGTTGCAAACAGTGGCTCCTACGAGCAGTACTTC

J: TRBJ1-5
size: once
D: TRBD1
V: TRBV5-5
CDR3: CASSFQGVHQPQHF
DNA: TGTGCCAGCAGCTTCCAGGGGGTACATCAGCCCCAGCATTTT

J: TRBJ1-2
size: NA
D: NA
V: TRBV27
CDR3: CASSLREEYGYTF
DNA: TGTGCCAGCAGTTTAAGGGAGGAATATGGCTACACCTTC

J: TRBJ1-5
size: NA
D: TRBD1
V: TRBV2
CDR3: CASRRNRGQPQHF
DNA: TGTGCCAGCAGGAGAAACAGGGGCCAGCCCCAGCATTTT

J: TRBJ2-4
size: NA
D: NA
V: TRBV18
CDR3: CASSPPRGPKNIQYF
DNA: TGTGCCAGCTCACCACCTCGAGGGCCCAAAAACATTCAGTACTTC

J: TRBJ2-3
size: NA
D: NA
V: TRBV5-1
CDR3: CASSWTPGGPQYF
DNA: TGCGCCAGCAGCTGGACCCCCGGGGGTCCGCAGTATTTT

J: TRBJ2-3
size: NA
D: NA
V: TRBV7-3
CDR3: CASSSGARLTDTQYF
DNA: TGTGCCAGCAGTTCGGGAGCTCGGCTCACAGATACGCAGTATTTT

J: TRBJ1-6
size: NA
D: NA
V: TRBV6-6
CDR3: CASSYSAGDRSPLHF
DNA: TGTGCCAGCAGTTACTCGGCGGGGGATAGGTCACCCCTCCACTTT

J: TRBJ1-1
size: NA
D: NA
V: TRBV30
CDR3: CAWSVQMNTEAFF
DNA: TGTGCCTGGAGTGTCCAGATGAACACTGAAGCTTTCTTT

J: TRBJ1-1
size: NA
D: TRBD1
V: TRBV7-9
CDR3: CASNLMDRGTEAFF
DNA: TGTGCCAGCAACCTAATGGACAGGGGAACTGAAGCTTTCTTT

J: TRBJ1-2
size: NA
D: NA
V: TRBV30
CDR3: CAWSVDRRLGYTF
DNA: TGTGCCTGGAGTGTAGACAGGAGGTTAGGCTACACCTTC

J: TRBJ2-7
size: NA
D: NA
V: TRBV5-1
CDR3: CASSLSRGYSYEQYF
DNA: TGCGCCAGCAGCTTATCCAGGGGCTACTCCTACGAGCAGTACTTC

J: TRBJ2-3
size: NA
D: NA
V: TRBV5-1
CDR3: CASSLGATADTQYF
DNA: TGCGCCAGCAGCTTGGGGGCTACTGCAGATACGCAGTATTTT

J: TRBJ2-7
size: NA
D: NA
V: TRBV18
CDR3: CASSIPPGDYEQYF
DNA: TGTGCCAGCTCGATTCCTCCAGGGGATTACGAGCAGTACTTC

J: TRBJ2-2
size: NA
D: TRBD2
V: TRBV27
CDR3: CASSEFTRLAGVGTGELFF
DNA: TGTGCCAGCAGCGAGTTCACCAGACTAGCGGGGGTAGGGACCGGGGAGCTGTTTTTT

J: TRBJ1-2
size: NA
D: NA
V: TRBV29-1
CDR3: CSALQGFVGYTF
DNA: TGCAGCGCTTTACAGGGTTTCGTGGGCTACACCTTC

J: TRBJ2-5
size: NA
D: TRBD1
V: TRBV7-8
CDR3: CASSHTRDRGGETQYF
DNA: TGTGCCAGCAGCCACACACGGGACAGGGGCGGAGAGACCCAGTACTTC

J: TRBJ2-5
size: NA
D: TRBD1
V: TRBV10-2
CDR3: CASSPQGQKTQYF
DNA: TGCGCCAGCAGCCCACAGGGGCAAAAGACCCAGTACTTC

J: TRBJ2-5
size: NA
D: TRBD1
V: TRBV7-2
CDR3: CASSLGRHRGQETQYF
DNA: TGTGCCAGCAGCTTAGGGCGGCACAGGGGGCAGGAGACCCAGTACTTC